One TCR beta chain is described in this entry. Its antigen is not known. The germline V gene has CDR1 KGHSH and CDR2 LQKENI. CDR3 size: 14 residues. The V and J ends lost 2 bases and 7 bases respectively, with 9 bases between them. The sample originates from a study of T cell responses to AZD1222 COVID-19 vaccine. Study findings and constraints: Reportedly, close to half of spike-specific TCRs are directed against unmutated variant regions. Mostly white British, mostly female donors; authors suggested clonal diversity may be underestimated.

The protocol was immunoSEQ multiplex PCR, while the TCRdb copy is restricted to in-frame clones and leaves out a portion. The table shows roughly 200,000 clones, with approximately 90% occurring only once. Pooling of second doses given at about 4 or about 12 weeks was done. This sequence originates from an adult who received the AZD1222 COVID-19 vaccine. The starting material was peripheral blood, obtained 28 days after the second AZD1222 dose. The V gene is TRBV18, the J gene TRBJ1-6; unclear D gene. The CDR3 DNA reads as TGTGCCAGCTCACCAGGGAGGATGAATTCACCCCTCCACTTT. It is translated as CASSPGRMNSPLHF. Based on the CDR3 plus reference TRBV18 and TRBJ1-6, the full variable domain is NAGVMQNPRHLVRRRGQEARLRCSPMKGHSHVYWYRQLPEEGLKFMVYLQKENIIDESGMPKERFSAEFPKEGPSILRIQQVVRGDSAAYFCASSPGRMNSPLHFGNGTRLTVT.